A selection of T cell receptor beta chains follows, all from one sample in a study of blood T cell repertoires in COVID-19. Some clones are missing from TCRdb's copy, which holds only in-frame ones; the method was immunoSEQ multiplex PCR. The sample lists 220,000 or so clones; around 80% were seen once. The sample comprised peripheral blood. Receptors originate from a woman older than 75 with acute or convalescent COVID-19. Each CDR3 is given with its conserved first and last residue. The D gene is left open where the match is weak. A row's size may be missing; if present it is once, few, many or a size class.

clone_size: -; j_call: TRBJ1-1; d_call: -; v_call: TRBV7-2; cdr3_nt: TGTGCCAGCAGCTCCCAGGCCACGGGAGGAGTGAACACTGAAGCTTTCTTT; cdr3_aa: CASSSQATGGVNTEAFF
clone_size: -; j_call: TRBJ2-4; d_call: -; v_call: TRBV5-4; cdr3_nt: TGTGCCAGCAGTCAGGGACTAGCCAAAAACATTCAGTACTTC; cdr3_aa: CASSQGLAKNIQYF
clone_size: -; j_call: TRBJ1-3; d_call: -; v_call: TRBV6-5; cdr3_nt: TGTGCCAGCAGTCCGGGGAGGGCTGGAAACACCATATATTTT; cdr3_aa: CASSPGRAGNTIYF
clone_size: -; j_call: TRBJ1-1; d_call: -; v_call: TRBV15; cdr3_nt: TGTGCCACCAGCACGGGACTAACGAACACTGAAGCTTTCTTT; cdr3_aa: CATSTGLTNTEAFF
clone_size: -; j_call: TRBJ1-6; d_call: -; v_call: TRBV15; cdr3_nt: TGTGCCACCAGCAGAGGACGAGGGTGGAATTCACCCCTCCACTTT; cdr3_aa: CATSRGRGWNSPLHF
clone_size: -; j_call: TRBJ1-1; d_call: TRBD1; v_call: TRBV15; cdr3_nt: TGTGCCACCAGGCCCCGGACAGGGAACACTGAAGCTTTCTTT; cdr3_aa: CATRPRTGNTEAFF
clone_size: -; j_call: TRBJ2-7; d_call: TRBD2; v_call: TRBV23-1; cdr3_nt: TGCGCCAGCAGTCAATCCCTTAAAGGGGGGGAGACTAGCGGGAGGGCCGACGAGCAGTACTTC; cdr3_aa: CASSQSLKGGETSGRADEQYF
clone_size: -; j_call: TRBJ1-2; d_call: TRBD1; v_call: TRBV5-1; cdr3_nt: TGCGCCAGCAGCTTGGGACAGGGCGACTATGGCTACACCTTC; cdr3_aa: CASSLGQGDYGYTF
clone_size: once; j_call: TRBJ1-1; d_call: -; v_call: TRBV5-6; cdr3_nt: TGTGCCAGCATCCCGCAGGCGATGAACACTGAAGCTTTCTTT; cdr3_aa: CASIPQAMNTEAFF
clone_size: -; j_call: TRBJ2-5; d_call: -; v_call: TRBV3-1/TRBV3-2; cdr3_nt: TGTGCCAGCAGCCAAAGAAGCAGGGCGTACCAAGAGACCCAGTACTTC; cdr3_aa: CASSQRSRAYQETQYF
clone_size: once; j_call: TRBJ2-7; d_call: TRBD2; v_call: TRBV3-1/TRBV3-2; cdr3_nt: TGTGCCAGCAGCCACATGGCTAGCGGCCACGAGCAGTACTTC; cdr3_aa: CASSHMASGHEQYF
clone_size: -; j_call: TRBJ2-7; d_call: -; v_call: TRBV5-8; cdr3_nt: TGTGCCAGCAGCTTGACAGGTTACGAGCAGTACTTC; cdr3_aa: CASSLTGYEQYF
clone_size: -; j_call: TRBJ2-1; d_call: -; v_call: TRBV29-1; cdr3_nt: TGCAGCGTTTCTCAATACAGCGAGCAGTTCTTC; cdr3_aa: CSVSQYSEQFF
clone_size: -; j_call: TRBJ1-6; d_call: -; v_call: TRBV6-5; cdr3_nt: TGTGCCAGCAGTTACTCGGGCAGGGGCAGTTCACCCCTCCACTTT; cdr3_aa: CASSYSGRGSSPLHF
clone_size: -; j_call: TRBJ1-1; d_call: -; v_call: TRBV7-2; cdr3_nt: TGTGCCAGCAGCGCGACAGTCATGAACACTGAAGCTTTCTTT; cdr3_aa: CASSATVMNTEAFF
clone_size: -; j_call: TRBJ2-5; d_call: TRBD2; v_call: TRBV5-4; cdr3_nt: TGTGCCAGCAGCTTGGAGGCGGGGGGGCGCAGAGAGACCCAGTACTTC; cdr3_aa: CASSLEAGGRRETQYF
clone_size: -; j_call: TRBJ1-1; d_call: -; v_call: TRBV2; cdr3_nt: TGTGCCAGCACCCCTGACAGTGGGCAACACACTGAAGCTTTCTTT; cdr3_aa: CASTPDSGQHTEAFF
clone_size: few; j_call: TRBJ1-2; d_call: -; v_call: TRBV12-3/TRBV12-4; cdr3_nt: TGTGCCAGCACCCTCGGGAACCGCTATGGCTACACCTTC; cdr3_aa: CASTLGNRYGYTF
clone_size: -; j_call: TRBJ2-2; d_call: -; v_call: TRBV19; cdr3_nt: TGTGCCAGTAGTATATCAGGGCCCGGGGAGCTGTTTTTT; cdr3_aa: CASSISGPGELFF
clone_size: -; j_call: TRBJ2-5; d_call: TRBD2; v_call: TRBV5-4; cdr3_nt: TGTGCCAGCAGCGTAGGGACTAGCGGGAGGGAACAACAAGAGACCCAGTACTTC; cdr3_aa: CASSVGTSGREQQETQYF
clone_size: -; j_call: TRBJ2-3; d_call: -; v_call: TRBV5-1; cdr3_nt: TGCGCCAGCACCGAGAGCACAGATACGCAGTATTTT; cdr3_aa: CASTESTDTQYF
clone_size: -; j_call: TRBJ2-3; d_call: -; v_call: TRBV7-9; cdr3_nt: TGTGCCAGCAGTCCACAGGGGACTAGCACAGATACGCAGTATTTT; cdr3_aa: CASSPQGTSTDTQYF
clone_size: -; j_call: TRBJ1-4; d_call: -; v_call: TRBV18; cdr3_nt: TGTGCCAGCTCCGTCGGAGGGGATGAAAAACTGTTTTTT; cdr3_aa: CASSVGGDEKLFF
clone_size: -; j_call: TRBJ1-1; d_call: TRBD1; v_call: TRBV7-2; cdr3_nt: TGTGCCAGCAGCTACACAGGGGCTCTCACTGAAGCTTTCTTT; cdr3_aa: CASSYTGALTEAFF
clone_size: -; j_call: TRBJ2-7; d_call: -; v_call: TRBV14; cdr3_nt: TGTGCCAGCAGCCCGTCGGGTAGAAGTCCCTACGAGCAGTACTTC; cdr3_aa: CASSPSGRSPYEQYF
clone_size: -; j_call: TRBJ1-5; d_call: -; v_call: TRBV12-3/TRBV12-4; cdr3_nt: TGTGCCAGCAGGAACCGGGAGGGCCAGCCCCAGCATTTT; cdr3_aa: CASRNREGQPQHF
clone_size: -; j_call: TRBJ2-7; d_call: TRBD1; v_call: TRBV29-1; cdr3_nt: TGCAGCGTTGTGACAGGGATGGGTGGCGACGAGCAGTACTTC; cdr3_aa: CSVVTGMGGDEQYF
clone_size: -; j_call: TRBJ2-5; d_call: TRBD2; v_call: TRBV4-3; cdr3_nt: TGCGCCAGCAGCCAAATAAGCGGGAGTGAGACCCAGTACTTC; cdr3_aa: CASSQISGSETQYF
clone_size: once; j_call: TRBJ2-3; d_call: TRBD2; v_call: TRBV7-2; cdr3_nt: TGTGCCAGCAGCGTAAGCGGGAGTGATACGCAGTATTTT; cdr3_aa: CASSVSGSDTQYF
clone_size: once; j_call: TRBJ2-5; d_call: -; v_call: TRBV3-1/TRBV3-2; cdr3_nt: TGTGCCAGCAGCCAAGATGAGGAGACCCAGTACTTC; cdr3_aa: CASSQDEETQYF
clone_size: -; j_call: TRBJ2-3; d_call: -; v_call: TRBV6-5; cdr3_nt: TGTGCCAGCAAAGGACCGGGGACAGATACGCAGTATTTT; cdr3_aa: CASKGPGTDTQYF
clone_size: -; j_call: TRBJ1-5; d_call: -; v_call: TRBV19; cdr3_nt: TGTGCCAGTACCACCGGGACAAATAGCAATCAGCCCCAGCATTTT; cdr3_aa: CASTTGTNSNQPQHF
clone_size: -; j_call: TRBJ2-1; d_call: TRBD2; v_call: TRBV7-9; cdr3_nt: TGTGCCAGCAGCCCGACCGGGGGACTACCGGGTGAGCAGTTCTTC; cdr3_aa: CASSPTGGLPGEQFF
clone_size: -; j_call: TRBJ2-3; d_call: TRBD2; v_call: TRBV4-1; cdr3_nt: TGCGCCAGCAGCCACAGGGCGGGGGGCAGCACAGATACGCAGTATTTT; cdr3_aa: CASSHRAGGSTDTQYF
clone_size: few; j_call: TRBJ1-1; d_call: -; v_call: TRBV6-5; cdr3_nt: TGTGCCAGCAGGCCATCTCGTGGGGGGACCACTGAAGCTTTCTTT; cdr3_aa: CASRPSRGGTTEAFF